This T cell receptor (beta chain) originates from a study of tumor-infiltrating lymphocytes in primary liver carcinoma. As for the study in general: Male and female patients aged 30 to 69 years made up the cohort.

Study-level points and caveats: Tumors carried a top-250-clone fraction significantly exceeding that of blood (p = 0.039). Less overlap was seen in tumor-adjacent and tumor-blood pairs than in tumor region pairs.

Reverse transcription of 500 to 650 ng total RNA with a constant-region primer produced TCR beta cDNA. Slightly modified ARM-PCR with three nested multiplex PCR rounds yielded TCR beta libraries. TCRdb reanalysed the multiplex PCR reads using MiXCR and keeps one entry per CDR3 protein. Among about 100,000 distinct CDR3 sequences listed, about 63% were seen once. Co-extraction of both nucleic acids (RNA and DNA) used roughly 18-32 mg of unsorted bulk tissue. In this sample, this clonotype turned up a few times. The antigen remains undetermined. The source is a woman aged 60-75 years with primary liver carcinoma and hepatitis B virus infection. What was sequenced was liver tumor tissue from sampling region 2. The subset is: tumor region T2, inferior pole.

CDR3 coding DNA: TGTGCCAGCAGTTCTCGAGGGGGCTTTGAAAAACTGTTTTTT. It yields the protein CASSSRGGFEKLFF. The chain couples TRBV28 to TRBJ1-4; TRBD1 aligns across 7 bases. The CDR3 extends over 14 amino acids. Trimming at V came to 4 bases and at J to 7 bases, leaving 6 bases not matched to a gene. From germline, CDR1 is MDHEN and CDR2 SYDVKM.